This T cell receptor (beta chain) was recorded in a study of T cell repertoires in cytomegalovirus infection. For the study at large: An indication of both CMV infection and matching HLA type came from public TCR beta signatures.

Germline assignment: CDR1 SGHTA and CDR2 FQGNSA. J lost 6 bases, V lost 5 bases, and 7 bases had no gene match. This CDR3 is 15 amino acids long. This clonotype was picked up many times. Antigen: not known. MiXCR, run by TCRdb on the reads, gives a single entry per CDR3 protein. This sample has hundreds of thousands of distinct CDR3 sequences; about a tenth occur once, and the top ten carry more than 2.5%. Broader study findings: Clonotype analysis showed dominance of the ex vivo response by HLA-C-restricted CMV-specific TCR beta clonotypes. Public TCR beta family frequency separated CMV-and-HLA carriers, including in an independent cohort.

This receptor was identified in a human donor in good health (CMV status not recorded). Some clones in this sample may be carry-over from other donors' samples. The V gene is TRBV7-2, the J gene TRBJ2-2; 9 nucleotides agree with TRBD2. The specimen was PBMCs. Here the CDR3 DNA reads TGTGCCAGCAGCGTGTCGCTAGCGGGGTCCGGGGAGCTGTTTTTT. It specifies CASSVSLAGSGELFF.